These 28 T cell receptor beta chains came from one sample sequenced in a study of T cells in Graves' hyperthyroidism and ophthalmopathy. Amplified TCR beta CDR3 regions came from RNA transcripts. An initial round of RT-PCR targeting the TCR CDR3 relied on the HTBI primer set. TCRdb re-derived calls from the multiplex PCR reads in MiXCR, one entry per CDR3 protein. The sample lists approximately 510,000 distinct CDR3 sequences, less than 25% seen once, with more than 20% in the top ten. The specimen sequenced was blood. The receptor set was obtained from a man in his late teens or twenties with Graves' hyperthyroidism.

This chain uses TRBV5-1 with TRBJ1-6; no reliable D call. There are 12 residues in the CDR3. Trimming took off 5 bases at V and 9 bases at J, with 9 bases between the two ends. CDR1 is SGHRS, CDR2 YFSETQ, per germline. The CDR3 loop is CASRAEGSPLHF. CDR3 coding DNA: TGCGCCAGCAGGGCCGAGGGTTCACCCCTCCACTTT.

This clonotype has at least ten counts. The germline gene is not matched at one end of the junction; a read error may be the cause. This CDR3 reads CASSLAQNYGYTF. In DNA form, the CDR3 reads TGTGCCAGCAGCTTAGCCCAGAACTATGGCTACACCTTC. The chain joins TRBV5-1 to TRBJ1-2; no definite D call. CDR1 is SGHRS and CDR2 is YFSETQ in the germline V gene. This CDR3 spans 13 amino acids. Variable domain in full (rest from reference TRBV5-1 and TRBJ1-2): KAGVTQTPRYLIKTRGQQVTLSCSPISGHRSVSWYQQTPGQGLQFLFEYFSETQRNKGNFPGRFSGRQFSNSRSEMNVSTLELGDSALYLCASSLAQNYGYTFGSGTRLTVV.

This clonotype was found many times. The rearrangement uses TRBV24-1 and TRBJ2-5, with TRBD1 matching over 10 bases. Germline-derived CDR1 and CDR2 are KGHDR and SFDVKD. V shed 4 bases and J 3 bases; nucleotides not matched to a gene: 7. The CDR3 consists of 16 residues. CDR3 residues: CATSDTGTGDEETQYF. CDR3 DNA sequence: TGTGCCACCAGTGACACCGGGACAGGGGACGAAGAGACCCAGTACTTC.

The rearrangement links TRBV7-9 to TRBJ1-6; D is undetermined. V lost 5 bases and J lost 5, with 13 bases in between. The germline gives CDR1 SEHNR, CDR2 FQNEAQ (reference sequence). The CDR3 has 15 amino acids. CDR3 DNA sequence: TGTGCCAGCAGCCCGACCGGCGGGGATAATTCACCCCTCCACTTT. Translation: CASSPTGGDNSPLHF.

The chain uses TRBV7-2 and TRBJ1-2; D remains unclear. V lost 5 bases and J lost 8, with 9 bases in between. CDR3 length equals 11 residues. Germline V gives CDR1 SGHTA, CDR2 FQGNSA. Here the CDR3 DNA reads TGTGCCAGCAGCCGGGAGTCGGGCTACACCTTC. Amino acid sequence: CASSRESGYTF. Filled out from reference TRBV7-2 and TRBJ1-2, the complete variable domain reads GAGVSQSPSNKVTEKGKDVELRCDPISGHTALYWYRQSLGQGLEFLIYFQGNSAPDKSGLPSDRFSAERTGGSVSTLTIQRTQQEDSAVYLCASSRESGYTFGSGTRLTVV.

This clonotype showed up many times. The chain combines TRBV13 with TRBJ2-2, with no clear D. V was clipped by 2 bases and J by 3 bases, with 7 bases between them. The CDR3 extends over 14 amino acids. Per germline, CDR1 PRHDT and CDR2 FYEKMQ (reference sequence). CDR3 DNA sequence: TGTGCCAGCAGCTTAAACGCCTACACCGGGGAGCTGTTTTTT. It is translated as CASSLNAYTGELFF. The full variable domain, in which reference TRBV13 and TRBJ2-2 provide the parts outside the CDR3, is AAGVIQSPRHLIKEKRETATLKCYPIPRHDTVYWYQQGPGQDPQFLISFYEKMQSDKGSIPDRFSAQQFSDYHSELNMSSLELGDSALYFCASSLNAYTGELFFGEGSRLTVL.

This clonotype was seen many times. J is TRBJ2-7 and V is TRBV19; perhaps TRBD1 as D (5 bases). Germline-derived CDR1 and CDR2 are LNHDA and SQIVND (reference sequence). The length of the CDR3 is 13 residues. Trimming removed 4 bases at V and 2 bases at J, with 9 bases between. The CDR3 sequence is CASSTVGAYEQYF. CDR3 sequence (DNA): TGTGCCAGTAGTACAGTAGGGGCCTACGAGCAGTACTTC.

A few counts support this clonotype. This chain uses TRBV4-2 with TRBJ1-5; 8 nucleotides agree with TRBD1. Germline trimming cut 1 base from V and 3 bases from J; bases unmatched to any gene: 5. The CDR3 sequence is 16 residues long. Germline V gene data show CDR1 as LGHNA and CDR2 as YNFKEQ. CDR3 DNA: TGTGCCAGCAGCCAAGGGGCAGGGGGCTTCAATCAGCCCCAGCATTTT. Its translation: CASSQGAGGFNQPQHF.

This clonotype was found many times. The V call is TRBV9, the J call TRBJ2-7; no clear D. Germline V gene sequence: CDR1 SGDLS, CDR2 YYNGEE. The CDR3 spans 13 residues. Trimming shortened V by 4 bases and J by 5 bases, and 13 bases separated the two germline ends. The CDR3 reads CASSPTISNEQYF. In DNA form, the CDR3 reads TGTGCCAGCAGCCCCACGATCAGCAACGAGCAGTACTTC.

This clonotype was recorded many times. The rearrangement links TRBV6-1 to TRBJ1-5; TRBD1 matches at 9 bases. Per the germline V gene, CDR1 is MNHNS and CDR2 is SASEGT. The CDR3 is 13 residues long. Unmatched junction bases numbered 2, after V lost 5 bases and J lost 6 bases. CDR3 protein: CASSTTGGQPQHF. Written as DNA, the CDR3 is TGTGCCAGCAGTACGACAGGGGGTCAGCCCCAGCATTTT.

In this sample, this clonotype turned up many times. The chain has TRBV6-5 and TRBJ1-2; TRBD1 aligns across 11 bases. Germline CDR1 and CDR2: MNHEY and SVGAGI. Trimming cost V 5 bases and J 12 bases; bases outside gene matches: 11. CDR3 length: 14 residues. The CDR3 is CASSPFRDRGTHTF. The CDR3 nucleotides read TGTGCCAGCAGTCCCTTCCGGGACAGGGGGACACACACCTTC.

There are many counts of this clonotype. This sequence joins TRBV6-5 and TRBJ1-1, with unresolved D. Per germline, CDR1 MNHEY and CDR2 SVGAGI. V was cut by 2 bases and J by 4 bases, with 20 bases left in between. The CDR3 runs to 17 residues. CDR3 sequence (DNA): TGTGCCAGCAGTTACATCCAGGCTTTTTCGGGGTCCACTGAAGCTTTCTTT. Protein: CASSYIQAFSGSTEAFF.

At least ten counts were recorded for this clonotype. This chain uses TRBV12-3 or TRBV12-4 with TRBJ2-7, with 8 positions matching TRBD1. The V segment lost 7 bases and the J segment 6 bases; nucleotides outside the gene matches: 8. The CDR3 runs to 13 residues. This chain's CDR3 is CASIMTGVGEQYF. The CDR3 region has the DNA TGTGCCAGCATCATGACAGGGGTGGGCGAGCAGTACTTC.

V is TRBV7-9 and J is TRBJ2-5, with 7 positions matching TRBD2. Germline lookup yields CDR1 SEHNR and CDR2 FQNEAQ (reference sequence). The CDR3 covers 15 residues. The V segment lost 3 bases and the J segment 1 base; nucleotides outside the gene matches: 5. The DNA for the CDR3 is TGTGCCAGCAGCTTGCAAGGGACTATCCAAGAGACCCAGTACTTC. Protein product: CASSLQGTIQETQYF.

This clonotype showed up many times. The chain joins TRBV28 to TRBJ2-7; 9 bases map to TRBD1. Trimming removed 6 bases from V and 4 bases from J; junction bases left unmatched: 13. From germline, CDR1 is MDHEN and CDR2 SYDVKM. CDR3 length: 16 amino acids. The CDR3 DNA is TGTGCCAGCAGCTGGTCGGGGGGACAGGGCGTTTACGAGCAGTACTTC. It is translated as CASSWSGGQGVYEQYF.

This clonotype was observed a handful of times. A much larger clone differs from this one at a single base, so this may be a read error. In this CDR3 the conserved last residue, phenylalanine or tryptophan, is missing, so a read error is likely. V is TRBV27 and J is TRBJ1-2; D unclear. The CDR3 runs to 16 residues. Germline loops: CDR1 MNHEY, CDR2 SMNVEV (reference sequence). V dropped 3 bases and J dropped 2 bases, with 16 bases sitting between them. The chain's CDR3 is CASSFSIRPDNYGYTV. The CDR3, as DNA: TGTGCCAGCAGTTTTAGCATCCGGCCGGACAACTATGGCTACACCGTC.

This rearrangement joins TRBV6-1 to TRBJ1-1; D possibly corresponds to TRBD1 (5 bases). Trimming took off 4 bases at V and 2 bases at J, with 14 bases between the two ends. The germline V gene has CDR1 MNHNS and CDR2 SASEGT. The CDR3 runs 15 residues. The CDR3 sequence is CASSAQSQGNTEAFF. CDR3 in DNA: TGTGCCAGCAGTGCGCAATCCCAGGGAAACACTGAAGCTTTCTTT.

This clonotype was seen at least ten times. This rearrangement joins TRBV6-1 to TRBJ2-7; 8 bases match TRBD1. The germline V gene has CDR1 MNHNS and CDR2 SASEGT. V gave up 7 bases and J gave up 5 bases; unmatched junction bases: 4. The length of the CDR3 is 12 residues. CDR3 amino acids: CASTDRGHEQYF. As DNA, the CDR3 is TGTGCCAGCACCGACAGGGGCCACGAGCAGTACTTC.

This clonotype has just one count. V usage is TRBV28 and J usage is TRBJ2-5, with 8 nucleotides matching TRBD2. Per the germline V gene, CDR1 is MDHEN and CDR2 is SYDVKM. CDR3 length: 16 residues. The junction had 12 bases not matched to a gene; V was cut back by 5 bases and J by 4 bases. As DNA, the CDR3 is TGTGCCAGCAGTCCTAAGTCAGCGGGAGTTAGAGAGACCCAGTACTTC. Translation gives CASSPKSAGVRETQYF.

This clonotype was observed many times. The chain links TRBV12-3 or TRBV12-4 to TRBJ1-1; D is unclear. CDR3 length: 13 amino acids. V shed 5 bases and J shed 4 bases, with 11 bases lying between them. CDR3 amino acids: CASSNGVGTEAFF. DNA of the CDR3: TGTGCCAGCAGTAACGGGGTGGGCACTGAAGCTTTCTTT.

This clonotype was seen at least ten times. This chain's CDR3 is CASRGTGEYGANVLTF. CDR3 bases: TGTGCCAGCAGGGGGACGGGGGAATACGGGGCCAACGTCCTGACTTTC. The V gene is TRBV28, the J gene TRBJ2-6; D is possibly TRBD2 (6 bases). This CDR3 comprises 16 residues. V gave up 6 bases and J gave up 4 bases, with 16 bases separating them. CDR1 is MDHEN and CDR2 is SYDVKM in the germline V gene.

This clonotype has a count of ten or more. The chain has TRBV6-4 and TRBJ2-2; TRBD2 agrees at 12 bases. Germline trimming cut 6 bases from V and 4 bases from J; bases unmatched to any gene: 9. CDR3 length equals 17 residues. Germline loops: CDR1 MRHNA, CDR2 SNTAGT. The CDR3 loop reads CASRTTSGGFFTGELFF. CDR3 DNA sequence: TGTGCCAGCAGGACGACTAGCGGGGGCTTTTTCACCGGGGAGCTGTTTTTT.

The chain couples TRBV25-1 to TRBJ1-2; D not resolved. V was trimmed by 4 bases and J by 8 bases, leaving 8 bases between them. Germline V gene lookup returns CDR1 MGHDK and CDR2 SYGVNS. The CDR3 runs 11 residues. The CDR3 nucleotides are TGTGCCAGCAGTGGAGGTTGGGGCTACACCTTC. Its translation is CASSGGWGYTF.

The chain has TRBV11-2 and TRBJ1-1; no clear D gene. With 0 bases removed from V and 1 base from J, the gap between germline ends came to 9 bases. Looked up from germline, CDR1 is SGHAT and CDR2 is FQNNGV. This CDR3 has 15 amino acids. This CDR3 is CASSLDYGKNTEAFF. DNA for the CDR3: TGTGCCAGCAGCTTAGATTACGGCAAGAACACTGAAGCTTTCTTT.

The V call is TRBV7-9, the J call TRBJ2-5; possibly TRBD2 for D (6 bases). There are 14 residues in the CDR3. CDR1 SEHNR and CDR2 FQNEAQ come from the germline V gene (reference sequence). V lost 6 bases and J 0 bases, leaving 11 bases between the germline ends. CDR3: CASRGGHYQETQYF. The CDR3 DNA sequence: TGTGCCAGCAGGGGAGGACATTACCAAGAGACCCAGTACTTC. The full variable domain, its missing parts supplied by reference TRBV7-9 and TRBJ2-5, is DTGVSQNPRHKITKRGQNVTFRCDPISEHNRLYWYRQTLGQGPEFLTYFQNEAQLEKSRLLSDRFSAERPKGSFSTLEIQRTEQGDSAMYLCASRGGHYQETQYFGPGTRLLVL.

This clonotype was recorded many times. The chain links TRBV6-2 or TRBV6-3 to TRBJ1-2; no reliable D call. Germline V gives CDR1 MNHEY, CDR2 SVGEGT. With 0 bases removed from V and 8 bases from J, the gap between germline ends came to 10 bases. The CDR3 runs to 13 residues. CDR3 coding DNA: TGTGCCAGCAGTTACTCGACACAAAGAGGCTACACCTTC. Protein sequence: CASSYSTQRGYTF.

This clonotype showed up just once. The rearrangement joins TRBV12-3 or TRBV12-4 to TRBJ1-1; the D gene is possibly TRBD1 (6 bases). This CDR3 contains 15 residues. Trimming cost V 8 bases and J 0 bases, with 16 bases left between them. The CDR3 DNA is TGTGCCAGCCTCCTGGGCGGGACACTGAACACTGAAGCTTTCTTT. Protein product: CASLLGGTLNTEAFF.

This clonotype was counted at least ten times. This sequence joins TRBV12-3 or TRBV12-4 and TRBJ2-2; TRBD2 aligns across 8 bases. CDR3 length equals 14 residues. The V gene end was trimmed by 8 bases and the J gene end by 5 bases; junction bases not matched to a gene: 7. The CDR3 DNA reads TGTGCCAGCGGGGGCGGGGGGAGAACCGGGGAGCTGTTTTTT. It translates to CASGGGGRTGELFF.